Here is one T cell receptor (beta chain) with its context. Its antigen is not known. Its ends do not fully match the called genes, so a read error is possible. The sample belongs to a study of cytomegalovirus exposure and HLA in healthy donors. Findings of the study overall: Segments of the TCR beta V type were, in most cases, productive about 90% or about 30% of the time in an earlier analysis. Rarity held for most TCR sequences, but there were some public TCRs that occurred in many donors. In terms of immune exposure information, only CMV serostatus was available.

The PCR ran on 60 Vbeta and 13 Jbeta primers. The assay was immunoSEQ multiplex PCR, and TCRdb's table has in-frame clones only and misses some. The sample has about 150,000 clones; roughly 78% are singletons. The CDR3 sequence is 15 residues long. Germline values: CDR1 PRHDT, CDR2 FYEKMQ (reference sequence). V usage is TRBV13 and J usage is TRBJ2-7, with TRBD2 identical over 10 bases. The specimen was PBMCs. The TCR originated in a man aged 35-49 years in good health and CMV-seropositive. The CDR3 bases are TGTGCCAGCAGCAAACCTAGCGGGAGCTCCTCCGAGCAGTACTTC. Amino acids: CASSKPSGSSSEQYF.